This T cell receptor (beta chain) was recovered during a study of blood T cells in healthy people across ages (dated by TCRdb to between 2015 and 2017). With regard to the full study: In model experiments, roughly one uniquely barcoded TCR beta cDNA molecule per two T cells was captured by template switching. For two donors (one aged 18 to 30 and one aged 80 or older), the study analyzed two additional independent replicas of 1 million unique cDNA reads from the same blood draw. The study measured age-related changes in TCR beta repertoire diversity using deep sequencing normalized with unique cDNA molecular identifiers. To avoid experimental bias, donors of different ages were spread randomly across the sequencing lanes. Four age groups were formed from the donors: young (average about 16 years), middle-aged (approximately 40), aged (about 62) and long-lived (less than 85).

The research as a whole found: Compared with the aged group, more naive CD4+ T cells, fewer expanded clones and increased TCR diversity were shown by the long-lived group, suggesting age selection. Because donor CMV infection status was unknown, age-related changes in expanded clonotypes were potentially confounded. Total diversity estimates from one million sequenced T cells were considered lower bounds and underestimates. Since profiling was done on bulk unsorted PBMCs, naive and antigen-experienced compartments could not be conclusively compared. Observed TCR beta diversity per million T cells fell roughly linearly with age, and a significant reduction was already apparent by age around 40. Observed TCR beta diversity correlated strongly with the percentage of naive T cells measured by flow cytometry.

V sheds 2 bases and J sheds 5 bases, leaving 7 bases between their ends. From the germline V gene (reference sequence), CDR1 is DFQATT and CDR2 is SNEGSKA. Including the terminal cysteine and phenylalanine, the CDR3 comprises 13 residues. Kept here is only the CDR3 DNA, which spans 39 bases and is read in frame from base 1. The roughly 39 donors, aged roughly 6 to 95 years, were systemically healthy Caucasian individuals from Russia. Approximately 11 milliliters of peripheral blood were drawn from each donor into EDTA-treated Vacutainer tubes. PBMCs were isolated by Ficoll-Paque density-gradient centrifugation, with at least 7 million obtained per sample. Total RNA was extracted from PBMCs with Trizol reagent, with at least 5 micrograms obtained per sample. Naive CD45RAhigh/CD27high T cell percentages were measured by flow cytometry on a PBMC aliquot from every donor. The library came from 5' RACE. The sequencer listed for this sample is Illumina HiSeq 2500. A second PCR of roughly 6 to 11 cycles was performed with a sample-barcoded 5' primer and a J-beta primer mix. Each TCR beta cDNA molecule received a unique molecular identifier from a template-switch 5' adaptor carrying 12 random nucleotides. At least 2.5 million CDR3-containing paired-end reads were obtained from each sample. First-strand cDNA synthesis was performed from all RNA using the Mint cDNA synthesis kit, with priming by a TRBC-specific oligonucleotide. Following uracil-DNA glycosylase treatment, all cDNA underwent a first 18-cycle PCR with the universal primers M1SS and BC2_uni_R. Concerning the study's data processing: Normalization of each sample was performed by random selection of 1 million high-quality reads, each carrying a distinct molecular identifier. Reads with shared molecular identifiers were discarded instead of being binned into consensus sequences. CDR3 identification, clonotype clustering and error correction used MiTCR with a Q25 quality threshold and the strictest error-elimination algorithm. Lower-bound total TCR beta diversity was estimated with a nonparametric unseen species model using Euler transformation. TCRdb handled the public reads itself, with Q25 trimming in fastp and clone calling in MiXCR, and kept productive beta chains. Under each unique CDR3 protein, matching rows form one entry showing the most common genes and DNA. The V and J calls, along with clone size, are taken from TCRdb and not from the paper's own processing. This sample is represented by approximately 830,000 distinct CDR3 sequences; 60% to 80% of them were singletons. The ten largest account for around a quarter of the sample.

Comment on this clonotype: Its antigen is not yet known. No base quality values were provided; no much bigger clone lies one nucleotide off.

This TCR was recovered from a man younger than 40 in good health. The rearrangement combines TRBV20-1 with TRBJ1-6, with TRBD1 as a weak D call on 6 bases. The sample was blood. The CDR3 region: CSARRGDNSPLHF. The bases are TGCAGTGCTAGAAGGGGGGATAATTCACCCCTCCACTTT.